The rows below give T cell receptor beta chains drawn from one sample of a study of blood T cell repertoires in COVID-19. TCRdb's copy holds only in-frame clones and misses some; the assay was immunoSEQ multiplex PCR. This sample has about 130,000 clones, with around 90% found just once. Material for sequencing was peripheral blood. The receptors come from a man aged 50 to 60 with active COVID-19. CDR3s include the opening cysteine and the closing phenylalanine or tryptophan. D genes are given only for firm matches. Part of the rows lack a size; the others show once, few, many or a class for expanded clones.

TRBV11-2	-	-	TRBJ1-6	CASRQGSSYNSPLHF	TGTGCCAGCAGGCAGGGTAGCTCCTATAATTCACCCCTCCACTTT
TRBV6-5	-	-	TRBJ1-1	CASSVRRTDNTEAFF	TGTGCCAGTTCAGTAAGGAGGACGGATAACACTGAAGCTTTCTTT
TRBV3-1/TRBV3-2	-	-	TRBJ1-1	CASSQVTGAEAFF	TGTGCCAGCAGCCAAGTGACAGGAGCTGAAGCTTTCTTT
TRBV19	-	-	TRBJ2-5	CASSIESGETQYF	TGTGCCAGTAGTATTGAGTCAGGGGAGACCCAGTACTTC
TRBV30	-	-	TRBJ2-2	CAWSRDTYTGELFF	TGTGCCTGGAGCCGGGACACCTACACCGGGGAGCTGTTTTTT
TRBV24-1	-	-	TRBJ2-1	CATSDPDSSYNEQFF	TGTGCCACCAGTGACCCCGACAGCTCCTACAATGAGCAGTTCTTC
TRBV4-2	TRBD1	few	TRBJ1-1	CASSQDPGQGAQNTEAFF	TGTGCCAGCAGCCAAGATCCGGGACAGGGGGCTCAGAACACTGAAGCTTTCTTT
TRBV6-1	TRBD1	-	TRBJ1-5	CASSELTGTGGLIPTQPQHF	TGTGCCAGCAGTGAACTAACCGGGACAGGGGGCTTGATTCCGACTCAGCCCCAGCATTTT
TRBV3-1/TRBV3-2	-	-	TRBJ2-2	CASSQSGVAGELFF	TGTGCCAGCAGCCAATCAGGGGTGGCCGGGGAGCTGTTTTTT
TRBV9	TRBD2	-	TRBJ2-5	CASSRGGLAQQETQYF	TGTGCCAGCAGCCGGGGGGGACTAGCGCAACAAGAGACCCAGTACTTC
TRBV29-1	TRBD2	-	TRBJ2-1	CSAAGTSDYNEQFF	TGCAGCGCTGCCGGGACTAGCGACTACAATGAGCAGTTCTTC
TRBV6-4	-	-	TRBJ2-7	CASSAEAGAYEQYF	TGTGCCAGCAGTGCCGAGGCAGGGGCCTACGAGCAGTACTTC
TRBV7-9	-	-	TRBJ2-3	CASSLTLARTDTQYF	TGTGCCAGCAGCTTAACACTTGCGAGGACAGATACGCAGTATTTT
TRBV6-2/TRBV6-3	TRBD1	-	TRBJ2-7	CASSKNGQGPRVQYF	TGTGCCAGCAGTAAGAACGGACAGGGACCGCGGGTGCAGTACTTC
TRBV6-2/TRBV6-3	-	-	TRBJ2-5	CASSYWGEPKPGETQYF	TGTGCCAGCAGTTACTGGGGGGAGCCGAAACCCGGGGAGACCCAGTACTTC
TRBV7-9	-	-	TRBJ2-2	CASSPRGDVNTGELFF	TGTGCCAGCAGCCCCCGGGGAGACGTTAACACCGGGGAGCTGTTTTTT
TRBV6-5	-	few	TRBJ1-2	CASSNPSGYGYTF	TGTGCCAGCAGCAACCCGTCGGGATATGGCTACACCTTC
TRBV7-9	-	-	TRBJ1-6	CASSLGTDNSPLHF	TGTGCCAGCAGCTTAGGGACAGATAATTCACCCCTCCACTTT
TRBV27	TRBD1	-	TRBJ1-2	CASRDRGNYGYTF	TGTGCCAGCAGGGACAGGGGGAACTATGGCTACACCTTC
TRBV9	-	-	TRBJ2-1	CASSPHGEPSYNEQFF	TGTGCCAGCAGCCCCCACGGGGAACCCTCCTACAATGAGCAGTTCTTC
TRBV24-1	-	once	TRBJ2-1	CATSDLGAGNEQFF	TGTGCCACCAGTGATTTAGGGGCCGGCAATGAGCAGTTCTTC
TRBV13	-	-	TRBJ1-1	CASSLQQARGTKGVRF	TGTGCCAGCAGCTTACAGCAGGCTCGGGGAACGAAGGGGGTCCGATTT
TRBV6-5	-	-	TRBJ1-6	CASSRLGGSPLHF	TGTGCCAGCAGCCGACTGGGGGGTTCACCCCTCCACTTT